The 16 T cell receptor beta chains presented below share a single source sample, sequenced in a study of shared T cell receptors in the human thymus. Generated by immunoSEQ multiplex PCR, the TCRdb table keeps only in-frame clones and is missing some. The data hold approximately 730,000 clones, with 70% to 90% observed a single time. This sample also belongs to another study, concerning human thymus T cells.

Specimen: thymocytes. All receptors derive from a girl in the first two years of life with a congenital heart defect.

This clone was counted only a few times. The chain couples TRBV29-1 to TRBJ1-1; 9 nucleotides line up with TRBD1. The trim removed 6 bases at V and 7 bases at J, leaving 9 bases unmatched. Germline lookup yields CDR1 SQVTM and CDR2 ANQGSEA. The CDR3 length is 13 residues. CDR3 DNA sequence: TGCAGCGTATCCACAGGGGGCCGCCGTGAAGCTTTCTTT. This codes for CSVSTGGRREAFF.

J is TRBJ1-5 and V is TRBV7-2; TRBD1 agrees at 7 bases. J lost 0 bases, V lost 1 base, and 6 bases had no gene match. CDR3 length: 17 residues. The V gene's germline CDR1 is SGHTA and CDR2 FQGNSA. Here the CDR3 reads CASSLGLNRGSNQPQHF. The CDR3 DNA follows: TGTGCCAGCAGCTTAGGGCTAAACAGGGGTAGCAATCAGCCCCAGCATTTT. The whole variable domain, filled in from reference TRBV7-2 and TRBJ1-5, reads GAGVSQSPSNKVTEKGKDVELRCDPISGHTALYWYRQSLGQGLEFLIYFQGNSAPDKSGLPSDRFSAERTGGSVSTLTIQRTQQEDSAVYLCASSLGLNRGSNQPQHFGDGTRLSIL.

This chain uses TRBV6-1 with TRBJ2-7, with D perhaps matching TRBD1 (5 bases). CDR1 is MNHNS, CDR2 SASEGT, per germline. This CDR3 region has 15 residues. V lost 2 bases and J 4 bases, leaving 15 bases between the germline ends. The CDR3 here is CASSERGRVRYEQYF. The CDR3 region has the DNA TGTGCCAGCAGTGAACGAGGCAGGGTAAGATACGAGCAGTACTTC.

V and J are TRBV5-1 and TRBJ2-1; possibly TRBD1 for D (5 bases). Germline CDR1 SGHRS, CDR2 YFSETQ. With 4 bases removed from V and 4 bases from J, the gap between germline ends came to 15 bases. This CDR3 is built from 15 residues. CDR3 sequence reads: CASSGRGQPYNEQFF. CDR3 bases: TGCGCCAGCAGCGGTAGGGGTCAACCATACAATGAGCAGTTCTTC.

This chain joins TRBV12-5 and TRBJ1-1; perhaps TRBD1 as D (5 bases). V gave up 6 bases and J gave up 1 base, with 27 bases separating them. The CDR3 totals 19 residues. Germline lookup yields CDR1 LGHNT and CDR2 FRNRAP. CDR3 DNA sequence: TGTGCTAGTGGCCCAAACTTATTACAGTCGCCCGGGGGGAACACTGAAGCTTTCTTT. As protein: CASGPNLLQSPGGNTEAFF.

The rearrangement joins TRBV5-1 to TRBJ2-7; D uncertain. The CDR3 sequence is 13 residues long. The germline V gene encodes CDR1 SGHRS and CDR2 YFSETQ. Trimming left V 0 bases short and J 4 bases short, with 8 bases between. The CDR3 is CASSLARRYEQYF. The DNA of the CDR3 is TGCGCCAGCAGCTTGGCTCGGCGGTACGAGCAGTACTTC.

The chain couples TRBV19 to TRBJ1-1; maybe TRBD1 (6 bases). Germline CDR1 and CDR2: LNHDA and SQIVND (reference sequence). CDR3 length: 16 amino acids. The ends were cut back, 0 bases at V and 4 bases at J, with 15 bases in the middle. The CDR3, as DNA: TGTGCCAGTAGTATAGAGCAAGGGGGAATTCGCACTGAAGCTTTCTTT. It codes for CASSIEQGGIRTEAFF.

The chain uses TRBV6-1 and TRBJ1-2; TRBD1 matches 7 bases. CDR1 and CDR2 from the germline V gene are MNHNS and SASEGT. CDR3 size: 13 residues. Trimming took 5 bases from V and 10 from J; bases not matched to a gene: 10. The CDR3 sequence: CASSPTGSRPYTF. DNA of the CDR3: TGTGCCAGCAGTCCGACAGGGTCCCGTCCCTACACCTTC.

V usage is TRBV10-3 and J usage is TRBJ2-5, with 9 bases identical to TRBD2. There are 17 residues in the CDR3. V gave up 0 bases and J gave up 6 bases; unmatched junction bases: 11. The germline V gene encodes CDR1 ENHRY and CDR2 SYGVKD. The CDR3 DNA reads TGTGCCATCAGTGAGTCGATGCGCGGGGGGGCCAAAAAGACCCAGTACTTC. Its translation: CAISESMRGGAKKTQYF.

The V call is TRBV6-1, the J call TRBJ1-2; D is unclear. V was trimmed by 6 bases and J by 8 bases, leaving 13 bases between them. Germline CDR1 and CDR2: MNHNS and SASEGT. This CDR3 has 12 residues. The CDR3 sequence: CASRKGGAGYTF. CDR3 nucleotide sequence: TGTGCCAGCAGAAAGGGAGGAGCGGGCTACACCTTC.

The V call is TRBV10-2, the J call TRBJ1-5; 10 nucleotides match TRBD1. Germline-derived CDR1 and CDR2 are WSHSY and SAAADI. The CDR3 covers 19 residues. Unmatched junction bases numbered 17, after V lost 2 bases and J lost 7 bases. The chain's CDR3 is CASSETGTGVVGDGQPQHF. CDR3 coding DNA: TGCGCCAGCAGTGAGACCGGGACAGGGGTTGTAGGGGATGGCCAGCCCCAGCATTTT.

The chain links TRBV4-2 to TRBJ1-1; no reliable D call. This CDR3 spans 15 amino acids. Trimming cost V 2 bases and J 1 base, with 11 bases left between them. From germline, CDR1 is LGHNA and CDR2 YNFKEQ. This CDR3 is CASSQLLQENTEAFF. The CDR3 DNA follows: TGTGCCAGCAGCCAACTCTTGCAGGAGAACACTGAAGCTTTCTTT.

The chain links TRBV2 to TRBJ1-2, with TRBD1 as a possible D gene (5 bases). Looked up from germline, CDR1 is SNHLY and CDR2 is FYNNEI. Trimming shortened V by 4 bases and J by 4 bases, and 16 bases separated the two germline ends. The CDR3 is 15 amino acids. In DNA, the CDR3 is TGTGCCAGCAGTGTTGAAGGGGTGGGTACCTATGGCTACACCTTC. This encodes CASSVEGVGTYGYTF.

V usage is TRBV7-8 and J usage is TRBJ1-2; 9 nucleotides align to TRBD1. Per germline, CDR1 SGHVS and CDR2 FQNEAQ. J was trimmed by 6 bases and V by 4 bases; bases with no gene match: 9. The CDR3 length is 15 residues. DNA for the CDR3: TGTGCCAGCAGCTCCGGGACAGGGTTTCTAAATGGCTACACCTTC. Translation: CASSSGTGFLNGYTF.

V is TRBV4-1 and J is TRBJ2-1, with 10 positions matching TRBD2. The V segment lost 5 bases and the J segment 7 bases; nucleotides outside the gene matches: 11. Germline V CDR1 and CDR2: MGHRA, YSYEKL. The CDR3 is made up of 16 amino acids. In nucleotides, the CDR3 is TGCGCCAGCAGCGACTCCAGCGGGGGGGCTGTAAATGAGCAGTTCTTC. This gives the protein CASSDSSGGAVNEQFF.

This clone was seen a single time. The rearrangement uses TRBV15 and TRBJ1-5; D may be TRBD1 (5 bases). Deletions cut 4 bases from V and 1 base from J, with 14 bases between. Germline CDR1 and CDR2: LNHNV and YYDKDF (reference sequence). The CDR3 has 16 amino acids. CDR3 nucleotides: TGTGCCACCAGCACTCCCTGTGGACAAAGCAATCAGCCCCAGCATTTT. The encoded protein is CATSTPCGQSNQPQHF.